A selection of T cell receptor beta chains follows, all from one sample in a study of OX40 agonist ivuxolimab in advanced cancers. Sequenced by immunoSEQ multiplex PCR; TCRdb stores in-frame clones only, minus some. This sample has 20,000 or so clones, with over 70% found just once. Sequences were derived from CD4+ or CD8+ T cells sorted from blood, sampled in a trial of the OX40 agonist ivuxolimab. The receptor set was obtained from an adult with an advanced solid tumor such as melanoma, head and neck, liver or kidney cancer. Both conserved end residues are trimmed from each CDR3.

j_call v_call cdr3_aa
TRBJ2-7 TRBV11-2 ASSLELEQY
TRBJ2-1 TRBV28 ASSSWGTEIHEQF
TRBJ2-2 TRBV28 ASSFTGVGGELF
TRBJ2-6 TRBV7-9 ASTHPSGANVLT
TRBJ1-1 TRBV4-3 ASSQVRGNTEAF
TRBJ1-5 TRBV30 AWSEQGYQPQH
TRBJ2-1 TRBV7-2 ASSLNSDSYNEQF
TRBJ1-2 TRBV6-1 ASSRSSFYGYT
TRBJ2-7 TRBV11-3 ASSSGTGLSYEQY
TRBJ1-5 TRBV7-2 ASSLSDREGQPQH
TRBJ1-2 TRBV11-2 ASSLGQGARGYT
TRBJ1-1 TRBV5-3 ASSPNRGLRTEAF
TRBJ1-1 TRBV11-2 ASSLVGGQDTEAF
TRBJ2-1 TRBV7-8 ASSLGSGPYNEQF
TRBJ2-2 TRBV10-1 ASSESPYMTGELF
TRBJ2-1 TRBV5-1 ASTSSGSYNEQF
TRBJ2-1 TRBV5-4 ASSWGRYNEQF
TRBJ2-3 TRBV28 ASSFERVSTDTQY
TRBJ2-7 TRBV5-6 ASSLRQHSYEQY
TRBJ2-2 TRBV6-1 ASEAGTGELF
TRBJ2-7 TRBV27 ASSWFSGSYEQY
TRBJ2-7 TRBV4-3 ASSQEDGAYEQY
TRBJ2-2 TRBV7-4 ASSLFTGELF
TRBJ2-7 TRBV19 ASSPGRAYEQY
TRBJ2-7 TRBV10-2 ASSDEGISREEQY
TRBJ2-7 TRBV11-2 ASSSTSGDEQY
TRBJ1-1 TRBV19 ASKAKMNTEAF
TRBJ2-7 TRBV7-9 ASSLALGWRGTYEQY
TRBJ1-2 TRBV15 ATSRDREGAYGYT
TRBJ2-7 TRBV11-1 ASSLARLGGEQY
TRBJ1-2 TRBV5-8 ASEFPGYT
TRBJ2-2 TRBV6-5 ASIPAGGTGELF
TRBJ2-2 TRBV11-2 ASSPPRTGLNTGELF
TRBJ2-7 TRBV5-3 ASSQAGEGGEQY
TRBJ2-3 TRBV6-1 ASSLTSGSTDTQY
TRBJ2-1 TRBV7-9 ASSLAVVGEQF
TRBJ1-6 TRBV4-3 ASSQAPGAPLH
TRBJ2-1 TRBV21-1 ASSLPGPAPSNEQF
TRBJ2-2 TRBV29-1 SVERSNTGELF
TRBJ2-5 TRBV6-4 ASSYSGENLRTQY
TRBJ2-3 TRBV4-1 ASSLIAGEVDTQY
TRBJ2-1 TRBV5-1 ASSLVRGGNEQF
TRBJ2-7 TRBV7-6 ASSLGWAGVAEQY
TRBJ1-3 TRBV7-8 ASSLIQGNTIY
TRBJ1-2 TRBV28 AIFSGGYGYT
TRBJ2-5 TRBV7-9 ASSDQETQY
TRBJ2-5 TRBV9 ASSVGLAAQETQY